A single sample gave rise to the 27 T cell receptor beta chains below, sequenced in a study of CD8 T cells in Susac syndrome. Random hexamers were used to reverse transcribe an amount of roughly 0.45 to 1 ug RNA. TCRdb re-called the immunoSEQ multiplex PCR reads with MiXCR, one entry per CDR3 protein. Of about 300,000 distinct CDR3 sequences detected, about 88% appear once; the ten largest clones hold 0.18%. Sequenced material: CD8+ T cells from PBMCs. The receptor set was obtained from a human donor with multiple sclerosis.

The rearrangement links TRBV4-1 to TRBJ2-2; D unresolved. Germline V gene data show CDR1 as MGHRA and CDR2 as YSYEKL. The CDR3 sequence is 15 residues long. V lost 1 base, J lost 3 bases, and 9 bases lay in between. This CDR3 reads CASSQVERDTGELFF. The CDR3 bases are TGCGCCAGCAGCCAAGTGGAACGGGACACCGGGGAGCTGTTTTTT.

The V and J genes are TRBV2 and TRBJ1-1; D unclear. V lost 7 bases and J 1 base, leaving 10 bases between the germline ends. Germline lookup yields CDR1 SNHLY and CDR2 FYNNEI. The CDR3 runs 13 residues. The CDR3: CASTTGRNTEAFF. The CDR3 DNA sequence: TGTGCCAGCACGACCGGGCGGAACACTGAAGCTTTCTTT.

The chain carries TRBV27 and TRBJ1-2; 9 positions agree with TRBD1. Germline CDR1 and CDR2: MNHEY and SMNVEV (reference sequence). The V and J ends lost 5 bases and 3 bases, in that order; junction bases with no gene match: 4. The CDR3 runs to 14 residues. The CDR3 protein is CASSDRDRDYGYTF. The CDR3 coding sequence is TGTGCCAGCAGTGACCGGGACAGGGACTATGGCTACACCTTC.

The chain carries TRBV30 and TRBJ1-2; no clear D gene. This CDR3 has 15 amino acids. Between the trimmed V and J ends, which lost 4 bases and 5 bases, there was a span of 20 bases. Looked up from germline, CDR1 is GTSNPN and CDR2 is SVGIG (reference sequence). The CDR3 DNA is TGTGCCTGGACGCCCTTTGGGCAGATCAAGTATGGCTACACCTTC. Protein: CAWTPFGQIKYGYTF.

The chain combines TRBV11-2 with TRBJ2-4; possible D gene TRBD1, 6 bases. Germline V gene data show CDR1 as SGHAT and CDR2 as FQNNGV. The CDR3 is 16 amino acids. V lost 5 bases and J 0 bases, leaving 14 bases between the germline ends. The CDR3 sequence: CASSHRGQPAKNIQYF. For the CDR3, the DNA is TGTGCCAGCAGCCACCGAGGACAGCCAGCCAAAAACATTCAGTACTTC.

The chain couples TRBV28 to TRBJ2-1; D is possibly TRBD1 (6 bases). This CDR3 is 12 amino acids long. CDR1 and CDR2 from the germline V gene are MDHEN and SYDVKM. V lost 6 bases and J lost 8, with 11 bases in between. CDR3 in DNA: TGTGCCAGCAGATACAGGGCAGATGAGCAGTTCTTC. It translates to CASRYRADEQFF.

This clonotype was found a few times. The chain couples TRBV27 to TRBJ2-7; D is possibly TRBD1 or TRBD2 (5 bases each). CDR1 and CDR2 (germline): MNHEY, SMNVEV (reference sequence). Trimming cost V 4 bases and J 2 bases, with 12 bases left between them. This CDR3 region has 14 residues. The CDR3 loop is CASSSQGAPYEQYF. CDR3 in DNA: TGTGCCAGCAGTTCCCAGGGAGCTCCCTACGAGCAGTACTTC.

The genes are TRBV20-1 and TRBJ2-1; TRBD2 matches 11 bases. V trimming: 0 bases; J trimming: 7 bases; junction bases outside the gene matches: 11. CDR1 is DFQATT, CDR2 SNEGSKA, per germline (reference sequence). This CDR3 has 17 residues. The CDR3 coding sequence is TGCAGTGCTAGAGATTCCCCCCTAGCGGGGGGTAGGAATGAGCAGTTCTTC. Its protein product is CSARDSPLAGGRNEQFF.

This clonotype has a single count. The chain couples TRBV4-1 to TRBJ2-4, with D perhaps being TRBD1 or TRBD2 (5 bases each). The CDR3 extends over 16 amino acids. The V end lost 2 bases, the J end lost 6 bases, and 17 bases lay between the germline ends. CDR1 MGHRA and CDR2 YSYEKL come from the germline V gene. The CDR3 sequence is CASSQPRDPKGNIQYF. DNA of the CDR3: TGCGCCAGCAGCCAACCTCGGGACCCCAAGGGAAACATTCAGTACTTC.

The V call is TRBV6-1, the J call TRBJ2-7; 13 positions agree with TRBD2. The CDR3 runs to 19 residues. V was pared by 0 bases and J by 9 bases, with 17 bases of the junction left unmatched. Germline V lookup: CDR1 MNHNS, CDR2 SASEGT. CDR3 nucleotides: TGTGCCAGCAGTGAAGCGCGACGGGCTCGGACTAGCGGGAGTAGGGGGCAGTACTTC. Its protein product is CASSEARRARTSGSRGQYF.

The chain recombines TRBV20-1 with TRBJ2-1; D may correspond to TRBD1 or TRBD2 (5 bases each). V was cut by 3 bases and J by 9 bases, with 21 bases left in between. The CDR3 covers 15 residues. Per the germline V gene, CDR1 is DFQATT and CDR2 is SNEGSKA (reference sequence). CDR3 loop: CSASMDVLGAGEQFF. The CDR3 nucleotides are TGCAGTGCTAGCATGGACGTACTAGGGGCTGGTGAGCAGTTCTTC.

The chain uses TRBV29-1 and TRBJ2-7, with 9 bases that match TRBD2. This CDR3 contains 14 residues. Losses at the gene ends were 4 bases for V and 4 bases for J; bases not matched to a gene: 8. The V gene's germline CDR1 is SQVTM and CDR2 ANQGSEA. The DNA for the CDR3 is TGCAGCGTTGGGTCTGCGGGAGGGACGTACGAGCAGTACTTC. It encodes CSVGSAGGTYEQYF.

V usage is TRBV2 and J usage is TRBJ1-1; D unclear. From germline, CDR1 is SNHLY and CDR2 FYNNEI. V was clipped by 7 bases and J by 6 bases, with 12 bases between them. The CDR3 covers 12 residues. The CDR3 DNA is TGTGCCAGCATCGGCTGGGATGCTGAAGCTTTCTTT. Translation: CASIGWDAEAFF.

J is TRBJ2-7 and V is TRBV3-1, with no clear D. The germline CDR1 and CDR2 sequences are LGHDT and YNNKEL (reference sequence). Trimming removed 3 bases from V and 7 bases from J, with 16 bases in between. The CDR3 is 14 residues long. The CDR3 sequence: CASSHHIGPKEQYF. CDR3 nucleotide sequence: TGTGCCAGCAGCCATCACATAGGGCCGAAGGAGCAGTACTTC.

The rearrangement uses TRBV7-8 and TRBJ1-5; a possible D gene is TRBD1 (6 bases). The ends were cut back, 5 bases at V and 10 bases at J, with 15 bases in the middle. The CDR3 consists of 13 residues. CDR1 SGHVS and CDR2 FQNEAQ come from the germline V gene. As DNA, the CDR3 is TGTGCCAGCAGCCTGGTGGGGGCGCGACCCCAGCATTTT. Translated, it gives CASSLVGARPQHF.

V usage is TRBV27 and J usage is TRBJ2-7, with TRBD2 matching 8 bases. This CDR3 has 14 residues. Germline CDR1 MNHEY, CDR2 SMNVEV (reference sequence). V dropped 5 bases and J dropped 4; count of bases not matched to a gene: 7. CDR3 coding DNA: TGTGCCAGCAGTGCACGGGGGGGCAAGTACGAGCAGTACTTC. Translating gives CASSARGGKYEQYF.

Note on this clonotype: Sequence at one end of the junction differs from germline and may be a read error. CDR3 in amino acids: CASSLSQGYEQYF. The CDR3 bases are TGTGCTAGCAGCTTATCCCAGGGGTACGAGCAGTACTTC. V gene TRBV7-7 combines with J gene TRBJ2-7, with TRBD1 as a possible D gene (6 bases). The CDR3 loop spans 13 amino acids. The germline V gene has CDR1 SSHAT and CDR2 FNYEAQ (reference sequence).

V usage is TRBV28 and J usage is TRBJ2-7, with a weak D call TRBD1 (5 bases). The CDR3 runs to 13 residues. Trimming cost V 7 bases and J 2 bases, with 12 bases left between them. The germline V gene has CDR1 MDHEN and CDR2 SYDVKM. In nucleotides, the CDR3 is TGTGCCAGCACGGCGGACAACCCCTACGAGCAGTACTTC. Its protein product is CASTADNPYEQYF.

V is TRBV25-1 and J is TRBJ2-7; D is uncertain. Germline V gene lookup returns CDR1 MGHDK and CDR2 SYGVNS. V lost 6 bases and J 2 bases, leaving 17 bases between the germline ends. This CDR3 has 15 residues. CDR3 region: CASRFPVSFPYEQYF. The CDR3 DNA sequence: TGTGCCAGCAGATTCCCTGTCTCGTTTCCCTACGAGCAGTACTTC.

This clonotype was counted between two and nine times. This sequence joins TRBV28 and TRBJ1-2; D is unresolved. This CDR3 spans 14 amino acids. V dropped 3 bases and J dropped 6 bases, with 14 bases sitting between them. The germline V gene has CDR1 MDHEN and CDR2 SYDVKM. Written as DNA, the CDR3 is TGTGCCAGCAGTTTTGCCCTGACGGGGAATGGCTACACCTTC. It encodes CASSFALTGNGYTF.

The V call is TRBV11-2, the J call TRBJ2-3; tentatively, D is TRBD2 (5 bases). This CDR3 has 14 residues. V gave up 3 bases and J gave up 1 base, with 8 bases separating them. CDR1 is SGHAT and CDR2 is FQNNGV in the germline V gene. The CDR3 nucleotides read TGTGCCAGCAGCTTTAGCGACGGCACAGATACGCAGTATTTT. Encoded protein: CASSFSDGTDTQYF.

The V gene is TRBV27, the J gene TRBJ2-1; D tentatively fits TRBD1 or TRBD2 (5 bases each). This CDR3 region has 15 residues. V lost 7 bases to trimming and J lost 2 bases, with 15 bases between them. Germline-derived CDR1 and CDR2 are MNHEY and SMNVEV (reference sequence). In DNA form, the CDR3 reads TGTGCCAGCACCCCCGGGACCGGTACCTACAATGAGCAGTTCTTC. It translates to CASTPGTGTYNEQFF.

CDR3 in amino acids: CAWSVLSHEQFF. For the CDR3, the DNA is TGTGCCTGGAGTGTACTTAGTCATGAGCAGTTCTTC. The V and J genes are TRBV30 and TRBJ2-1; D not resolved. The CDR3 has 12 residues. V lost 0 bases, J lost 8 bases, and 8 bases lay in between. In germline, CDR1 is GTSNPN, CDR2 SVGIG (reference sequence). The complete variable domain, with remaining parts taken from reference TRBV30 and TRBJ2-1, reads SQTIHQWPATLVQPVGSPLSLECTVEGTSNPNLYWYRQAAGRGLQLLFYSVGIGQISSEVPQNLSASRPQDRQFILSSKKLLLSDSGFYLCAWSVLSHEQFFGPGTRLTVL.

The table lists this clonotype with a count of one. V is TRBV2 and J is TRBJ2-1, with 7 bases that match TRBD2. The junction had 3 bases not matched to a gene; V was cut back by 3 bases and J by 10 bases. Germline V gives CDR1 SNHLY, CDR2 FYNNEI. The CDR3 spans 12 residues. DNA for the CDR3: TGTGCCAGCAGTGATCAAGCGGGAGAGCAGTTCTTC. Translated: CASSDQAGEQFF.

The V call is TRBV20-1, the J call TRBJ1-2; D unclear. Germline V gene sequence: CDR1 DFQATT, CDR2 SNEGSKA (reference sequence). The CDR3 is 14 amino acids. V was trimmed by 0 bases and J by 4 bases, leaving 12 bases between them. CDR3 protein: CSARDVIKSYGYTF. DNA for the CDR3: TGCAGTGCTAGAGACGTAATCAAGTCCTATGGCTACACCTTC.

The J gene is TRBJ2-1, the V gene TRBV20-1; weak D call: TRBD2 (5 bases). Between the trimmed V and J ends, which lost 0 bases and 5 bases, there was a span of 8 bases. Germline CDR1 reads DFQATT; CDR2 reads SNEGSKA (reference sequence). The CDR3 is made up of 13 amino acids. The CDR3 reads CSARDPRDNEQFF. The CDR3 DNA is TGCAGTGCTAGAGATCCGAGGGACAATGAGCAGTTCTTC.

The rearrangement links TRBV30 to TRBJ1-2; D remains unclear. Germline assignment: CDR1 GTSNPN and CDR2 SVGIG (reference sequence). The CDR3 is 10 amino acids. The V gene lost 3 bases and the J gene lost 3 bases, with 2 bases spanning the gap. The CDR3 is CAWRDYGYTF. Here the CDR3 DNA reads TGTGCCTGGAGAGACTATGGCTACACCTTC.